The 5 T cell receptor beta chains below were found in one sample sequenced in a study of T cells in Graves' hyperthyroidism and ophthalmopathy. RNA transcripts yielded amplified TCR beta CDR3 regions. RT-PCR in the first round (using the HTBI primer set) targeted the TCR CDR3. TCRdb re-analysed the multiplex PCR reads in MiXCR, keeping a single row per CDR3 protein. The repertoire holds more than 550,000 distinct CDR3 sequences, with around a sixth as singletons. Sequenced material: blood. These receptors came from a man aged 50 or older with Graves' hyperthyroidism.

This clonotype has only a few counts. The CDR3, as DNA: TGTGCCAGCAGCACCGAAGCGGGAGGAGGAGAGACCCAGTACTTC. This sequence encodes CASSTEAGGGETQYF. The chain links TRBV11-2 to TRBJ2-5, with 9 bases matching TRBD2. This CDR3 spans 15 amino acids. Germline CDR1 is SGHAT and CDR2 is FQNNGV. Germline trimming cut 5 bases from V and 4 bases from J; bases unmatched to any gene: 8.

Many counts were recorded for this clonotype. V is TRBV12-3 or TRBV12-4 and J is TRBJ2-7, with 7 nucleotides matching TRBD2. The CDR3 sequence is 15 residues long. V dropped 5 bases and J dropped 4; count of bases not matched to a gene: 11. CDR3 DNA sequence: TGTGCCAGCAGTCCACCTAGCGGAGCCTTGTACGAGCAGTACTTC. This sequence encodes CASSPPSGALYEQYF.

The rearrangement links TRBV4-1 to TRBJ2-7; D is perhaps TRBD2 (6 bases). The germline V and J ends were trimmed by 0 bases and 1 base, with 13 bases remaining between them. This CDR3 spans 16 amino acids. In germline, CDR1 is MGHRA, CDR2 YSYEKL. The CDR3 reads CASSQEGSGLSYEQYF. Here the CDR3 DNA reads TGCGCCAGCAGCCAAGAGGGTAGCGGTTTATCCTACGAGCAGTACTTC.

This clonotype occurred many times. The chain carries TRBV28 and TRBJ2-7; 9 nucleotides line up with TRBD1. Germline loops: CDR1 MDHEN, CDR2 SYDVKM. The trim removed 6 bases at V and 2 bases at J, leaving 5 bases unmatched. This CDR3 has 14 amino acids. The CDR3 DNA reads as TGTGCCAGCAGCTTAACAGGGGGCCCCTACGAGCAGTACTTC. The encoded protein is CASSLTGGPYEQYF. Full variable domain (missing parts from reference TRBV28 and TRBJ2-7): DVKVTQSSRYLVKRTGEKVFLECVQDMDHENMFWYRQDPGLGLRLIYFSYDVKMKEKGDIPEGYSVSREKKERFSLILESASTNQTSMYLCASSLTGGPYEQYFGPGTRLTVT.

CDR3 region: CATSDQFNYGYTF. The CDR3 DNA sequence: TGTGCCACCAGTGACCAATTTAACTATGGCTACACCTTC. The chain uses TRBV24-1 and TRBJ1-2; D gene ambiguous. The CDR3 loop spans 13 amino acids. The V gene's germline CDR1 is KGHDR and CDR2 SFDVKD. The V end was cut by 4 bases, the J end by 1 base, with 6 bases between.